This note documents a single T cell receptor beta chain sequence. Antigen unknown. Individual cDNA molecules each received unique molecular identifiers attached to them. Using its own MiXCR run on the 5' RACE reads, TCRdb lists one record per CDR3 protein. The repertoire holds about 64,000 distinct CDR3 sequences, 10% to 15% seen once, with over 1.1% in the top ten. This entry belongs to a study of early T cells in non-severe SARS-CoV-2 infection. Deletions cut 4 bases from V and 1 base from J, with 12 bases between. The germline CDR1 and CDR2 sequences are SQVTM and ANQGSEA. This CDR3 contains 14 residues. Findings of the study overall: Matching results from VDJdb favored anti-spike CD8 responses, leaving private and CD4 specificities undetected.

This clonotype was obtained from an adult who was a healthcare worker with PCR-confirmed SARS-CoV-2 infection or an uninfected control (not recorded which). Here the sequenced sample was whole blood, taken at baseline. The chain links TRBV29-1 to TRBJ2-3; D might be TRBD2 (6 bases). The CDR3: CSVADGTGTDTQYF. CDR3 coding DNA: TGCAGCGTTGCAGACGGGACTGGCACAGATACGCAGTATTTT.